A selection of T cell receptor beta chains follows, all from one sample in a study of T cell repertoires in cytomegalovirus infection. TCRdb processed the reads anew with MiXCR; each CDR3 protein has one entry. Of some 400,000 distinct CDR3 sequences in the sample, 15% to 20% were seen once. The sample taken for sequencing was PBMCs. These TCRs come from a human donor in good health (CMV status not recorded). Some clones in this sample may be carry-over from other donors' samples. The CDR3 runs from the conserved cysteine through the conserved F or W. A D gene is named only where the DNA matches it firmly. Size values are once, few and many counts, or a class for expanded clones, and some rows have none.

v_call	d_call	clone_size	j_call	cdr3_aa	cdr3_nt
TRBV7-6	.	many	TRBJ2-7	CASSLASGEQYF	TGTGCCAGCAGCTTAGCGAGCGGAGAGCAGTACTTC
TRBV7-9	TRBD1	few	TRBJ2-5	CASSGTGRIQTQYF	TGTGCCAGCAGCGGGACAGGGAGGATACAGACCCAGTACTTC
TRBV20-1	TRBD2	.	TRBJ2-3	CSARDFTSGNPPDTQYF	TGCAGTGCTAGAGATTTCACTAGCGGGAACCCCCCAGATACGCAGTATTTT
TRBV27	TRBD1	.	TRBJ1-2	CASSSRQGPYGYTF	TGTGCCAGCAGTTCTCGACAGGGACCCTATGGCTACACCTTC
TRBV4-2	TRBD2	few	TRBJ2-1	CASSQGAVLSGGVNEQFF	TGTGCCAGCAGCCAAGGGGCCGTTCTTAGCGGGGGGGTAAATGAGCAGTTCTTC
TRBV4-1	TRBD2	many	TRBJ2-3	CASSQDLATSGGVRDTQYF	TGCGCCAGCAGCCAAGATTTAGCGACTAGCGGGGGAGTCAGAGATACGCAGTATTTT
TRBV20-1	TRBD1	.	TRBJ1-4	CSAWDRGREKLFF	TGCAGTGCGTGGGACAGGGGGCGTGAAAAACTGTTTTTT
TRBV12-3/TRBV12-4	TRBD1	.	TRBJ1-1	CASSPTGGFAEAFF	TGTGCCAGCAGCCCGACAGGGGGCTTCGCTGAAGCTTTCTTT
TRBV3-1	.	.	TRBJ1-2	CASSQGNSYGYTF	TGTGCCAGCAGCCAAGGAAACAGCTATGGCTACACCTTC
TRBV11-2	.	.	TRBJ2-7	CASSLWEGARYEQYF	TGTGCCAGCAGCTTATGGGAGGGGGCGAGATACGAGCAGTACTTC
TRBV20-1	TRBD1	.	TRBJ2-7	CSADRGRTYEQYF	TGCAGTGCCGACAGGGGGAGGACCTACGAGCAGTACTTC
TRBV20-1	.	.	TRBJ2-1	CSARIPPYNEQFF	TGCAGTGCTAGAATTCCCCCCTACAATGAGCAGTTCTTC
TRBV5-4	TRBD2	.	TRBJ2-1	CASSPGLAGTEQFF	TGTGCCAGCAGCCCCGGACTAGCGGGAACTGAGCAGTTCTTC
TRBV15	.	few	TRBJ2-3	CATSTATDTQYF	TGTGCCACCAGCACCGCCACAGATACGCAGTATTTT
TRBV11-2	.	.	TRBJ2-7	CASTTRDEQYF	TGTGCCAGCACCACAAGGGACGAGCAGTACTTC
TRBV7-2	TRBD2	many	TRBJ2-1	CASSLGLAEGIEQFF	TGTGCCAGCAGCTTAGGGCTAGCGGAGGGGATTGAGCAGTTCTTC
TRBV6-2/TRBV6-3	TRBD1	many	TRBJ2-4	CASSPGTGIIAKNIQYF	TGTGCCAGCAGCCCCGGGACAGGGATTATCGCCAAAAACATTCAGTACTTC
TRBV7-2	.	many	TRBJ2-6	CASSLGGTGANVLTF	TGTGCCAGCAGCTTGGGGGGCACAGGGGCCAACGTCCTGACTTTC
TRBV5-1	TRBD2	.	TRBJ2-5	CASSFLGEASGFETQYF	TGCGCCAGCAGCTTCTTGGGGGAGGCTAGCGGTTTCGAGACCCAGTACTTC
TRBV3-1	.	.	TRBJ2-3	CASSQGGVGLYNTQYF	TGTGCCAGCAGCCAAGGGGGAGTGGGACTTTATAATACGCAGTATTTT
TRBV4-1	.	many	TRBJ2-3	CASSQVLDTQYF	TGCGCCAGCAGCCAAGTATTAGATACGCAGTATTTT
TRBV7-9	.	few	TRBJ2-7	CASSLSGSNSYEQYF	TGTGCCAGCAGCTTAAGCGGGTCAAACTCCTACGAGCAGTACTTC
TRBV9	TRBD1	few	TRBJ2-5	CASSMPFGQDQETQYF	TGTGCCAGCAGCATGCCGTTCGGACAGGACCAAGAGACCCAGTACTTC
TRBV19	.	few	TRBJ1-4	CASRGRFATNEKLFF	TGTGCCAGTAGGGGGAGATTTGCAACTAATGAAAAACTGTTTTTT
TRBV28	TRBD1	few	TRBJ2-7	CASSPLTGTGSYEQYF	TGTGCCAGCAGTCCGTTGACAGGGACGGGGTCCTACGAGCAGTACTTC
TRBV24-1	.	few	TRBJ2-1	CATSDQNGNNEQFF	TGTGCCACCAGTGACCAAAACGGGAACAATGAGCAGTTCTTC
TRBV5-4	TRBD1	.	TRBJ1-2	CASSLVDRVNYGYTF	TGTGCCAGCAGCTTGGTGGACAGGGTGAACTATGGCTACACCTTC
TRBV6-2/TRBV6-3	.	few	TRBJ2-7	CASMTGVYEQYF	TGTGCCAGCATGACGGGAGTCTACGAGCAGTACTTC
TRBV5-4	.	many	TRBJ2-3	CASSYTGQFHNTQYF	TGTGCCAGCAGCTACACGGGACAATTTCATAATACGCAGTATTTT
TRBV7-2	.	many	TRBJ2-3	CASSAGLYTDTQYF	TGTGCCAGCAGCGCCGGACTCTACACAGATACGCAGTATTTT
TRBV10-3	TRBD1	.	TRBJ1-1	CAMRTGPYTEAFF	TGTGCCATGCGGACAGGGCCTTACACTGAAGCTTTCTTT
TRBV18	TRBD1	.	TRBJ1-1	CASSPLTGEVSFF	TGTGCCAGCTCACCATTGACAGGGGAGGTGTCTTTCTTT
TRBV7-8	.	many	TRBJ2-7	CASSLNTYEQYF	TGTGCCAGCAGCTTAAATACCTACGAGCAGTACTTC
TRBV4-2	TRBD2	many	TRBJ2-1	CASSQTSGGAWNEQFF	TGTGCCAGCAGCCAAACTAGCGGGGGGGCATGGAATGAGCAGTTCTTC
TRBV12-3/TRBV12-4	.	many	TRBJ1-1	CASTQTSNTEAFF	TGTGCCAGCACGCAGACATCGAACACTGAAGCTTTCTTT
TRBV12-3/TRBV12-4	TRBD2	.	TRBJ2-4	CASSRAGAGNIQYF	TGTGCCAGCAGCCGAGCGGGGGCGGGAAACATTCAGTACTTC
TRBV2	.	.	TRBJ2-7	CATLGTEGNEQYF	TGTGCCACCCTCGGGACCGAAGGCAACGAGCAGTACTTC
TRBV7-8	.	many	TRBJ2-5	CASSLFRRGPTKETQYF	TGTGCCAGCAGCTTATTCCGGCGGGGGCCGACTAAAGAGACCCAGTACTTC
TRBV6-6	TRBD1	few	TRBJ2-3	CASSLWDRGTANQYF	TGTGCCAGCAGCCTCTGGGACAGGGGGACCGCAAATCAGTATTTT
TRBV7-2	.	many	TRBJ2-7	CASSLDAGFYEQYF	TGTGCCAGCAGCTTAGACGCGGGCTTCTACGAGCAGTACTTC
TRBV27	TRBD2	many	TRBJ2-1	CASSRTSGILDEQFF	TGTGCCAGCAGTCGGACTAGCGGGATTTTGGATGAGCAGTTCTTC
TRBV7-2	.	many	TRBJ1-1	CASSQGVTAFF	TGTGCCAGCAGCCAAGGGGTGACGGCTTTCTTT
TRBV18	.	few	TRBJ2-7	CASSPQGRTSSYEQYF	TGTGCCAGCTCACCACAGGGGAGAACTTCCTCCTACGAGCAGTACTTC
TRBV7-9	TRBD2	many	TRBJ2-1	CASSLVLAGAHEQFF	TGTGCCAGCAGCTTGGTTTTAGCGGGAGCTCATGAGCAGTTCTTC
TRBV10-3	.	.	TRBJ1-3	CASGAGNTIYF	TGTGCCTCCGGGGCTGGAAACACCATATATTTT
TRBV11-2	TRBD1	.	TRBJ2-7	CASSLTGQGNYEQYF	TGTGCCAGCAGCTTGACGGGACAGGGTAACTACGAGCAGTACTTC
TRBV19	.	few	TRBJ1-5	CASKWAIHSNQPQHF	TGTGCCAGTAAGTGGGCGATACATAGCAATCAGCCCCAGCATTTT
TRBV7-9	.	many	TRBJ1-1	CASSPRPGGNTEAFF	TGTGCCAGCAGCCCTCGACCCGGAGGGAACACTGAAGCTTTCTTT